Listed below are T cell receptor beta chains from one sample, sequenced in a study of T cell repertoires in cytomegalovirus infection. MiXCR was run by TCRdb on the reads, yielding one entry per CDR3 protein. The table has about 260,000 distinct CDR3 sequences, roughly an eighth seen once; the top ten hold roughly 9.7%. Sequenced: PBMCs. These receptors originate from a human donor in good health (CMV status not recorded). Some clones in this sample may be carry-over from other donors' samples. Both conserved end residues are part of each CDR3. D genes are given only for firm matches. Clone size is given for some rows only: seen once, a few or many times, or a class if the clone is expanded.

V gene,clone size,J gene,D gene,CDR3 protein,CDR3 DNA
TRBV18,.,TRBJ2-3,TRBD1,CASSTETGRSTDTQYF,TGTGCCAGCTCAACAGAGACAGGGAGATCGACAGATACGCAGTATTTT
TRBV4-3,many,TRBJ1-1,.,CASSQDLLTEAFF,TGCGCCAGCAGCCAAGATCTATTGACTGAAGCTTTCTTT
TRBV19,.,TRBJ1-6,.,CASTERRSSSPLHF,TGTGCCAGTACCGAACGGAGGTCGTCCTCACCCCTCCACTTT
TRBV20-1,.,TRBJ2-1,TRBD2,CSAWRAGVGNEQFF,TGCAGTGCTTGGAGAGCGGGAGTGGGAAATGAGCAGTTCTTC
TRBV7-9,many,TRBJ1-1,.,CASSQGMNTEAFF,TGTGCCAGCAGCCAGGGGATGAACACTGAAGCTTTCTTT
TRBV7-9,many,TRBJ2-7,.,CASSSNPDEQYF,TGTGCCAGCAGCTCGAATCCGGACGAGCAGTACTTC
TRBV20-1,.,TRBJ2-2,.,CSASRTGELFF,TGCAGTGCTTCTAGGACCGGGGAGCTGTTTTTT
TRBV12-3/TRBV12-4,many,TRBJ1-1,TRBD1,CASQGGMNTEAFF,TGTGCCAGCCAGGGGGGTATGAACACTGAAGCTTTCTTT
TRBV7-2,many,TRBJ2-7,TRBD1,CASSLGHGRGPVEQYF,TGTGCCAGCAGCTTAGGGCACGGCAGGGGGCCGGTCGAGCAGTACTTC
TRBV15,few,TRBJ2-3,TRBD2,CATQPGLVSGTQYF,TGTGCCACCCAACCGGGACTAGTATCAGGTACGCAGTATTTT
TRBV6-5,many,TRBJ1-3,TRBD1,CASRTRDRRNTIYF,TGTGCCAGCAGAACCCGGGACAGACGAAACACCATATATTTT
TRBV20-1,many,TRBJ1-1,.,CSALLTGLLTEAFF,TGCAGTGCACTACTTACAGGCCTCCTCACTGAAGCTTTCTTT
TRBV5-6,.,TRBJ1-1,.,CASSLGSRQNTEAFF,TGTGCCAGCAGCTTGGGCAGCCGACAGAACACTGAAGCTTTCTTT
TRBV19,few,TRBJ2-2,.,CASRNTGELFF,TGTGCCAGTAGGAACACCGGGGAGCTGTTTTTT
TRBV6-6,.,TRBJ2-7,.,CASTAGVPSYEQYF,TGTGCCAGCACGGCAGGGGTGCCCTCCTACGAGCAGTACTTC
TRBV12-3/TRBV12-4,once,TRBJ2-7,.,CASSLMQGSGEQYF,TGTGCCAGCAGTTTAATGCAGGGTTCGGGCGAGCAGTACTTC
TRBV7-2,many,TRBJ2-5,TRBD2,CASSLSSGRAFFETQYF,TGTGCCAGCAGCTTAAGTAGCGGGAGGGCCTTTTTTGAGACCCAGTACTTC
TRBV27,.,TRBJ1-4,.,CASSSGTRGEKLFF,TGTGCCAGCAGTTCAGGGACTCGGGGAGAAAAACTGTTTTTT
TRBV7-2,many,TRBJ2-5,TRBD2,CASSILAGAETQYF,TGTGCCAGCAGCATTCTAGCGGGGGCCGAGACCCAGTACTTC
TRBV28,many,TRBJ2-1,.,CASSPGRRNEQFF,TGTGCCAGCAGCCCCGGACGCCGCAATGAGCAGTTCTTC
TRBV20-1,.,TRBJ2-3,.,CSATDDHTDTQYF,TGCAGTGCTACCGACGACCACACAGATACGCAGTATTTT
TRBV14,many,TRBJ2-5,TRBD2,CASSPTHPGLAGETQYF,TGTGCCAGCAGCCCAACCCACCCGGGACTAGCGGGAGAGACCCAGTACTTC
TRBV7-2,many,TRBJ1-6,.,CASSTDSGLNSPLHF,TGTGCCAGCAGTACGGACAGCGGACTTAATTCACCCCTCCACTTT
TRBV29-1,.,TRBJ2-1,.,CSVDQYNEQFF,TGCAGCGTGGACCAATACAATGAGCAGTTCTTC
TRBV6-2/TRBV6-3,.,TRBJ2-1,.,CASSYSRVEQFF,TGTGCCAGCAGTTACTCACGTGTTGAGCAGTTCTTC
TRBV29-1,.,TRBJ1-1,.,CAGSRVEAAFF,TGCGCAGGGTCCAGGGTTGAGGCCGCTTTCTTT
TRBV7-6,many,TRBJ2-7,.,CASSLALSGLYEQYF,TGTGCCAGCAGCTTAGCTCTTAGCGGACTCTACGAGCAGTACTTC
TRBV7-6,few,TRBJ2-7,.,CASSVYSSYEQYF,TGTGCCAGCAGCGTATATAGCAGTTACGAGCAGTACTTC
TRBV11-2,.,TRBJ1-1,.,CASNKGLTEAFF,TGTGCCAGCAATAAGGGGCTAACTGAAGCTTTCTTT